Listed below are T cell receptor beta chains from one sample, sequenced in a study of cytomegalovirus exposure and HLA in healthy donors. Clones were read by immunoSEQ multiplex PCR, and TCRdb kept only the in-frame ones, dropping some. The table includes under 200,000 clones, approximately 70% detected once. Sequenced: PBMCs. Every receptor here comes from a woman in her thirties or forties in good health and CMV-seropositive. The conserved cysteine and the conserved F or W are not part of the CDR3 here. Each record gives: V gene, J gene, clone size, CDR3 protein. Clone size, where shown, is once, few, many, or a class for clones that have expanded.

V gene: TRBV6-1
J gene: TRBJ1-5
clone size: few
CDR3 protein: ASRGGGVSNQPQH

V gene: TRBV6-5
J gene: TRBJ1-1
clone size: .
CDR3 protein: ASSYSEGRTEAF

V gene: TRBV4-1
J gene: TRBJ2-3
clone size: few
CDR3 protein: ASSRGRAGGLADTQY

V gene: TRBV6-6
J gene: TRBJ2-7
clone size: .
CDR3 protein: ASSYGASEQY

V gene: TRBV19
J gene: TRBJ1-3
clone size: .
CDR3 protein: ASSMSVTGNTIY

V gene: TRBV4-2
J gene: TRBJ2-5
clone size: .
CDR3 protein: ASGTGGGGLETQY

V gene: TRBV6-1
J gene: TRBJ2-3
clone size: .
CDR3 protein: ASSEGLGVDTQY

V gene: TRBV6-5
J gene: TRBJ2-7
clone size: .
CDR3 protein: ASSSSGPFYEQY

V gene: TRBV5-1
J gene: TRBJ1-1
clone size: few
CDR3 protein: ASSETGEMNTEAF

V gene: TRBV5-5
J gene: TRBJ1-6
clone size: once
CDR3 protein: ASSLLVLGQGKSPLH

V gene: TRBV4-2
J gene: TRBJ2-3
clone size: .
CDR3 protein: ASSQIGGSFTDTQY

V gene: TRBV5-1
J gene: TRBJ2-7
clone size: .
CDR3 protein: ASSLAGTGQGYEQY

V gene: TRBV9
J gene: TRBJ1-4
clone size: few
CDR3 protein: ASSVGESTNEKLF

V gene: TRBV27
J gene: TRBJ2-1
clone size: .
CDR3 protein: ASSSLGVLHEQF

V gene: TRBV7-2
J gene: TRBJ2-4
clone size: .
CDR3 protein: ASRGENIQY

V gene: TRBV5-5
J gene: TRBJ2-1
clone size: .
CDR3 protein: ASSFSQGFDEQF

V gene: TRBV10-3
J gene: TRBJ1-2
clone size: .
CDR3 protein: AISESRGRGHYGYT

V gene: TRBV4-3
J gene: TRBJ2-3
clone size: .
CDR3 protein: ASSQRTGSDTQY

V gene: TRBV7-6
J gene: TRBJ2-2
clone size: .
CDR3 protein: ASSLRTGWGGELF

V gene: TRBV19
J gene: .
clone size: once
CDR3 protein: ASSMTGQGTYEQY

V gene: TRBV5-1
J gene: TRBJ1-2
clone size: .
CDR3 protein: ASSLVLNYGYT

V gene: TRBV5-1
J gene: .
clone size: .
CDR3 protein: ASRGGTAYEQY

V gene: TRBV10-1
J gene: TRBJ1-6
clone size: few
CDR3 protein: ASSESLEGGTSYNSPLH